This T cell receptor beta chain was profiled in a study of T-cell reconstitution after alpha-beta-depleted transplantation in children. Study-wide points: Several hundred expanded graft clones reportedly were the source of alpha-beta T cells about two months after transplant. Some patients' high day-60 TCRbeta diversity was traced to surviving recipient T cells and thymic progenitors.

This clonotype appeared many times. What it recognizes is unknown. A read error may produce the germline difference seen at one junction end. TCRbeta library construction was performed incorporating unique molecular identifiers. In TCRdb, the PCR reads were re-called with MiXCR into one record per CDR3 protein. Here the sample spans some 200,000 distinct CDR3 sequences, around 9.9% being singletons. CDR1 and CDR2 from the germline V gene are DFQATT and SNEGSKA (reference sequence). The CDR3 length is 16 residues. This clonotype originated in a child less than two years old with acute myeloid leukemia, due to receive a stem cell transplant. Here the sequenced sample was PBMCs, taken before TCRalphabeta/CD19-depleted stem cell transplant. The V call is TRBV20-1, the J call TRBJ2-1; 10 nucleotides agree with TRBD2. CDR3 region: CSARGASGSSYNEQFF. CDR3 sequence (DNA): TGCAGTGCGAGAGGTGCTAGCGGGAGCTCCTACAATGAGCAGTTCTTC.